The rows below give T cell receptor beta chains drawn from one sample of a study of blood T cell repertoires in COVID-19. TCRdb's table, derived via immunoSEQ multiplex PCR, lists solely in-frame clones and lacks some. The data show 200,000 to 250,000 clones, with less than 90% seen just once and approximately 2.6% held by the top ten. The sequenced material came from peripheral blood. Receptors were obtained from a woman between 70 and 85 years old with active or convalescent COVID-19. Both conserved end residues are part of each CDR3. A D gene is named only where the DNA matches it firmly. The listing skips clone size in some rows; elsewhere it reads once, few, many or a size class.

V gene	J gene	clone size	D gene	CDR3 length	CDR3 DNA	CDR3 protein
TRBV5-4	TRBJ2-1	NA	TRBD2	14	TGTGCCAGCAGCTTAGCGGGAGGGCCGAATGAGCAGTTCTTC	CASSLAGGPNEQFF
TRBV6-6	TRBJ2-1	NA	TRBD1	14	TGTGCCAGCAGTGAGGACAGGGGAAATAATGAGCAGTTCTTC	CASSEDRGNNEQFF
TRBV28	TRBJ2-2	NA	NA	13	TGTGCCAGCAGTTTTTGGCGGGCCGGGGAGCTGTTTTTT	CASSFWRAGELFF
TRBV2	TRBJ2-7	NA	NA	15	TGTGCCAGCAGCCCCTACAGGGCCCTTTCTAACGAGCAGTACTTC	CASSPYRALSNEQYF
TRBV6-5	TRBJ1-2	NA	NA	16	TGTGCCAGCAGTTACGGAGTCGGCAGACCCCAGAATGGCTACACCTTC	CASSYGVGRPQNGYTF
TRBV3-1/TRBV3-2	TRBJ1-4	NA	NA	14	TGTGCCAGCAGCCTGGCAGGGGAAAATGAAAAACTGTTTTTT	CASSLAGENEKLFF
TRBV7-2	TRBJ1-1	few	NA	14	TGTGCCAGCAGCTTAATGGCAGGTCGAGGGGAAGCTTTCTTT	CASSLMAGRGEAFF
TRBV5-1	TRBJ1-1	NA	NA	16	TGCGCCAGCAGCGGGGGCGGGAGCAGGATGAACACTGAAGCTTTCTTT	CASSGGGSRMNTEAFF
TRBV7-3	TRBJ2-3	NA	TRBD1	13	TGTGCCAGCAGCTCCACAGGGGTAGATACGCAGTATTTT	CASSSTGVDTQYF
TRBV19	TRBJ2-2	NA	NA	16	TGTGCCAGTAGAGGGGGTGCAGACCGGAACACCGGGGAGCTGTTTTTT	CASRGGADRNTGELFF
TRBV5-1	TRBJ2-5	NA	TRBD2	15	TGCGCCAGCAGCCAGGAGGGGAGGGCGCAAGAGACCCAGTACTTC	CASSQEGRAQETQYF
TRBV18	TRBJ2-1	NA	NA	16	TGTGCCAGCTCACTATACAGCGGGTTCCCCTACAATGAGCAGTTCTTC	CASSLYSGFPYNEQFF
TRBV30	TRBJ2-3	few	TRBD2	13	TGTGCCTGGCGGGGGGGGAGCACAGATACGCAGTATTTT	CAWRGGSTDTQYF
TRBV27	TRBJ1-2	NA	NA	17	TGTGCCAGCAGTTCAGCTAGTGGGGGCGCCACTAACTATGGCTACACCTTC	CASSSASGGATNYGYTF
TRBV5-1	TRBJ2-5	NA	NA	13	TGCGCCAGCAGCTTCACCAGGATGGAGACCCAGTACTTC	CASSFTRMETQYF
TRBV19	TRBJ1-4	NA	NA	13	TGTGCCAGTAGTGCGGCAACTAATGAAAAACTGTTTTTT	CASSAATNEKLFF
TRBV7-2	TRBJ2-1	few	TRBD1	13	TGTGCCAGCAGCTTAGACAGGGGAAATGAGCAGTTCTTC	CASSLDRGNEQFF
TRBV28	TRBJ2-7	few	TRBD2	12	TGTGCCAGCAGTCCTCGACTAGCGAGCCAGTACTTC	CASSPRLASQYF
TRBV11-2	TRBJ2-7	NA	NA	14	TGTGCCAGCAGCCTGGGACAACTGCTCTACGAGCAGTACTTC	CASSLGQLLYEQYF
TRBV7-3	TRBJ2-3	NA	TRBD1	13	TGTGCCAGCAGCTTGACAGGGCCTGATACGCAGTATTTT	CASSLTGPDTQYF
TRBV6-5	TRBJ1-5	NA	NA	16	TGTGCCAGCAGTTACTCTCCAGTCGATAGCAATCAGCCCCAGCATTTT	CASSYSPVDSNQPQHF
TRBV21-1	TRBJ2-2	once	NA	13	TGTGCCAGCACCCGGGGGGGCACCGGGGAGCTGTTTTTT	CASTRGGTGELFF
TRBV3-1/TRBV3-2	TRBJ1-1	NA	TRBD1	14	TGTGCCAGCAGCCAAAGACAGGGGGACACTGAAGCTTTCTTT	CASSQRQGDTEAFF
TRBV19	TRBJ2-7	NA	NA	14	TGTGCCAGTAGACTGACAGGTAGCTCCTACGAGCAGTACTTC	CASRLTGSSYEQYF
TRBV18	TRBJ1-4	NA	TRBD1	14	TGTGCCAGCTCCCAACAGGGGAATAATGAAAAACTGTTTTTT	CASSQQGNNEKLFF
TRBV6-5	TRBJ1-2	NA	TRBD1	14	TGTGCCAGCAGTCTGGACAGGGCGCTCTATGGCTACACCTTC	CASSLDRALYGYTF
TRBV29-1	TRBJ2-7	NA	TRBD1	14	TGCAGCGTTGAGGATGACAGGGGTTCCTACGAGCAGTACTTC	CSVEDDRGSYEQYF
TRBV6-5	TRBJ1-2	few	NA	16	TGTGCCAGCAGTTACTCATTGGGCAGGGGAAACTATGGCTACACCTTC	CASSYSLGRGNYGYTF
TRBV28	TRBJ2-7	NA	NA	15	TGTGCCAGCAGGGTAGGGGGAAGGAGCTCCTACGAGCAGTACTTC	CASRVGGRSSYEQYF
TRBV3-1/TRBV3-2	TRBJ2-2	NA	TRBD2	18	TGTGCCAGCAGCCAAAGGGCTAGCGGGGGGGATACAACCGGGGAGCTGTTTTTT	CASSQRASGGDTTGELFF
TRBV5-4	TRBJ1-6	NA	NA	13	TGTGCCAGCAGCCCCTGGGGGGTTTCACCCCTCCACTTT	CASSPWGVSPLHF
TRBV5-1	TRBJ2-2	NA	NA	13	TGCGCCAGCAGCGACCAGGGGCCCGGGGAGCTGTTTTTT	CASSDQGPGELFF
TRBV19	TRBJ2-5	NA	TRBD1	12	TGTGCCAGTACCGGACAGGGGGGGACCCAGTACTTC	CASTGQGGTQYF
TRBV28	TRBJ1-5	NA	NA	15	TGTGCCAGCAGGCCCGGGGGGGGCGGAAATCAGCCCCAGCATTTT	CASRPGGGGNQPQHF
TRBV5-6	TRBJ2-6	NA	TRBD1	18	TGTGCCAGCAGCTTGGAAGGACAGGGGGATTCAGGGGCCAACGTCCTGACTTTC	CASSLEGQGDSGANVLTF
TRBV10-1	TRBJ2-1	NA	NA	18	TGCGCCAGCAGTGAGTCGGGGGGTGGGGTTCGCGCCTACAATGAGCAGTTCTTC	CASSESGGGVRAYNEQFF
TRBV29-1	TRBJ2-7	NA	NA	12	TGCAGCGCTCACACTATAACCTACGAGCAGTACTTC	CSAHTITYEQYF